These 25 T cell receptor beta chains came from one sample sequenced in a study of blood T cell repertoires in COVID-19. Repertoires were generated with immunoSEQ multiplex PCR, while TCRdb's copy carries only in-frame clones and drops some. The table has some 370,000 clones, approximately 89% seen once; the top ten hold about 9.4%. The sample consisted of peripheral blood. The origin of the receptors is a woman younger than 45 with COVID-19, enrolled during active disease.

The chain has TRBV28 and TRBJ1-2; no definite D call. The germline V gene has CDR1 MDHEN and CDR2 SYDVKM. Trimming pared 8 bases from V and 0 bases from J, leaving 7 bases between. The CDR3 totals 12 residues. The CDR3 protein is CASALANYGYTF. The CDR3 nucleotides read TGTGCCAGCGCCTTAGCTAACTATGGCTACACCTTC.

This clone was seen just once. V is TRBV15 and J is TRBJ2-7; the D gene is possibly TRBD1 (5 bases). Germline assignment: CDR1 LNHNV and CDR2 YYDKDF (reference sequence). The germline V and J ends were trimmed by 0 bases and 0 bases, with 9 bases remaining between them. CDR3 length equals 15 residues. The CDR3 region is CATSREPGISYEQYF. CDR3 in DNA: TGTGCCACCAGCAGAGAGCCAGGGATCTCCTACGAGCAGTACTTC.

This chain connects TRBV19 to TRBJ2-3, with TRBD1 matching over 7 bases. V lost 5 bases to trimming and J lost 0 bases; unmatched junction nucleotides: 8. The CDR3 length is 16 residues. Germline CDR1 and CDR2: LNHDA and SQIVND (reference sequence). In DNA, the CDR3 is TGTGCCAGTAGTTTCGCCAGGGGGAGAAGCACAGATACGCAGTATTTT. Residues: CASSFARGRSTDTQYF. Looking up the rest from reference TRBV19 and TRBJ2-3 gives the full variable domain: DGGITQSPKYLFRKEGQNVTLSCEQNLNHDAMYWYRQDPGQGLRLIYYSQIVNDFQKGDIAEGYSVSREKKESFPLTVTSAQKNPTAFYLCASSFARGRSTDTQYFGPGTRLTVL.

The CDR3 spells CASSYRISGSPHEQYF. In DNA, the CDR3 is TGTGCCAGCAGTTACCGCATTAGCGGGAGCCCCCACGAGCAGTACTTC. The chain recombines TRBV6-6 with TRBJ2-7; 9 nucleotides align to TRBD2. The V segment lost 2 bases and the J segment 5 bases; nucleotides outside the gene matches: 10. This CDR3 comprises 16 residues. CDR1 and CDR2 from the germline V gene are MNHNY and SVGAGI (reference sequence).

This clone was counted only a few times. The chain links TRBV4-3 to TRBJ2-7; D is possibly TRBD2 (5 bases). V lost 9 bases and J 0 bases, leaving 18 bases between the germline ends. There are 15 residues in the CDR3. Germline V gene data show CDR1 as LGHNA and CDR2 as YSLEER. CDR3 protein: CASTMDFSNSYEQYF. Written as DNA, the CDR3 is TGCGCCAGTACGATGGACTTTTCGAACTCCTACGAGCAGTACTTC.

The chain recombines TRBV5-1 with TRBJ2-1, with 15 nucleotides matching TRBD2. Germline V gene data show CDR1 as SGHRS and CDR2 as YFSETQ. The trim removed 3 bases at V and 13 bases at J, leaving 8 bases unmatched. The CDR3 spans 15 residues. In nucleotides, the CDR3 is TGCGCCAGCAGCTCCCCGGGACTAGCGGGAGGTCTACAGTTCTTC. This gives the protein CASSSPGLAGGLQFF.

The chain recombines TRBV11-2 with TRBJ2-1, with D possibly matching TRBD1 (6 bases). Trimming removed 5 bases from V and 10 bases from J, with 12 bases in between. CDR3 size: 12 residues. The germline V gene has CDR1 SGHAT and CDR2 FQNNGV. The CDR3 DNA reads as TGTGCCAGCAGCAACAGGGTATACGAGCAGTTCTTC. Translation: CASSNRVYEQFF.

The chain has TRBV7-2 and TRBJ2-1; 14 nucleotides match TRBD2. CDR1 and CDR2 from the germline V gene are SGHTA and FQGNSA. This CDR3 contains 17 residues. With 5 bases clipped from V and 8 bases from J, the junction kept 11 bases outside the gene matches. CDR3 bases: TGTGCCAGCAGCCGGACTAGCGGGAGGATAAGTGGGGATGAGCAGTTCTTC. This gives the protein CASSRTSGRISGDEQFF.

The chain uses TRBV5-4 and TRBJ2-1; the D gene is possibly TRBD1 (5 bases). The V end was cut by 2 bases, the J end by 7 bases, with 13 bases between. The CDR3 has 14 residues. Per the germline V gene, CDR1 is SGHNT and CDR2 is YYREEE (reference sequence). The CDR3 loop reads CASSFDSVVNEQFF. The CDR3 DNA sequence: TGTGCCAGCAGCTTTGACAGCGTAGTAAATGAGCAGTTCTTC. The entire variable domain, with the rest obtained from reference TRBV5-4 and TRBJ2-1, is as follows: ETGVTQSPTHLIKTRGQQVTLRCSSQSGHNTVSWYQQALGQGPQFIFQYYREEENGRGNFPPRFSGLQFPNYSSELNVNALELDDSALYLCASSFDSVVNEQFFGPGTRLTVL.

Concerning this clone itself: Other DNA sequences in this sample translate to the same CDR3. The chain uses TRBV5-4 and TRBJ2-7; the match to TRBD1 covers 9 bases. The CDR3 has 14 amino acids. Germline V gives CDR1 SGHNT, CDR2 YYREEE (reference sequence). V was clipped by 4 bases and J by 4 bases; unmatched bases: 6. The CDR3 DNA follows: TGTGCCAGCAGCCTCGGACAGGGGAGGTACGAGCAGTACTTC. The encoded protein is CASSLGQGRYEQYF. Variable domain in full (rest from reference TRBV5-4 and TRBJ2-7): ETGVTQSPTHLIKTRGQQVTLRCSSQSGHNTVSWYQQALGQGPQFIFQYYREEENGRGNFPPRFSGLQFPNYSSELNVNALELDDSALYLCASSLGQGRYEQYFGPGTRLTVT.

The CDR3 loop is CATSVPFPDVGLAKSSYEQYF. The CDR3 DNA sequence: TGTGCCACCAGCGTTCCTTTTCCGGACGTAGGACTAGCGAAGAGCTCCTACGAGCAGTACTTC. The chain has TRBV24-1 and TRBJ2-7, with TRBD2 matching over 9 bases. The CDR3 is 21 residues long. V dropped 7 bases and J dropped 0; count of bases not matched to a gene: 24. Germline CDR1 and CDR2: KGHDR and SFDVKD.

The chain has TRBV13 and TRBJ2-1; 14 nucleotides align to TRBD2. This CDR3 has 20 amino acids. Germline trimming cut 5 bases from V and 2 bases from J; bases unmatched to any gene: 14. In germline, CDR1 is PRHDT, CDR2 FYEKMQ (reference sequence). The CDR3 is CASSRSGLAGGLVTYNEQFF. In nucleotides, the CDR3 is TGTGCCAGCAGCCGATCTGGACTAGCGGGAGGCCTCGTCACCTACAATGAGCAGTTCTTC.

A single count supports this clone. The V and J genes are TRBV19 and TRBJ1-5; 7 nucleotides match TRBD1. The germline gives CDR1 LNHDA, CDR2 SQIVND (reference sequence). This CDR3 has 15 amino acids. The trim removed 7 bases at V and 0 bases at J, leaving 6 bases unmatched. The CDR3 nucleotides are TGTGCCAGTATCCGGACAGGACTTAGCAATCAGCCCCAGCATTTT. It translates to CASIRTGLSNQPQHF.

This clone was picked up one time. The rearrangement uses TRBV12-3 or TRBV12-4 and TRBJ2-1; 7 bases align to TRBD1. CDR3 size: 11 residues. The ends lost 4 bases at V and 12 bases at J; junction bases unmatched: 3. The CDR3 sequence is CASSWGQRQFF. The CDR3 bases are TGTGCCAGCAGTTGGGGACAGAGGCAGTTCTTC.

The J gene is TRBJ1-4, the V gene TRBV5-1; tentatively, D is TRBD1 (5 bases). The CDR3 contains 15 residues. V gave up 4 bases and J gave up 3 bases, with 13 bases separating them. Germline values: CDR1 SGHRS, CDR2 YFSETQ. The CDR3 nucleotides read TGCGCCAGCAGCCCCGTGGGGGGGGCTAATGAAAAACTGTTTTTT. Protein sequence: CASSPVGGANEKLFF.

CDR3 protein: CAWRWPGLSTGELFF. CDR3 nucleotide sequence: TGTGCCTGGAGGTGGCCGGGACTTAGCACCGGGGAGCTGTTTTTT. The chain recombines TRBV30 with TRBJ2-2, with TRBD2 as a possible D gene (6 bases). Trimming stripped 3 bases from V and 4 bases from J, with 15 bases between. This CDR3 region has 15 residues. CDR1 and CDR2 from the germline V gene are GTSNPN and SVGIG (reference sequence).

The chain links TRBV5-1 to TRBJ2-4, with 8 bases matching TRBD1. V was clipped by 4 bases and J by 6 bases; unmatched bases: 12. CDR1 and CDR2 (germline): SGHRS, YFSETQ. The length of the CDR3 is 16 residues. The CDR3 reads CASSPLARGQGNIQYF. The CDR3, as DNA: TGCGCCAGCAGCCCCCTGGCCAGGGGGCAGGGAAACATTCAGTACTTC.

This rearrangement joins TRBV24-1 to TRBJ2-2, with a weak D call TRBD1 (6 bases). CDR1 is KGHDR, CDR2 SFDVKD, per germline. Trimming stripped 9 bases from V and 5 bases from J, with 21 bases between. The CDR3 runs 16 residues. In nucleotides, the CDR3 is TGTGCCACCGCCGGGCGAACAGGGCCTCCAACCGGGGAGCTGTTTTTT. Translation: CATAGRTGPPTGELFF.

The J gene is TRBJ2-7, the V gene TRBV7-2; 9 bases match TRBD2. V shed 1 base and J 6 bases; nucleotides not matched to a gene: 7. Germline lookup yields CDR1 SGHTA and CDR2 FQGNSA. The CDR3 runs 15 residues. The DNA for the CDR3 is TGTGCCAGCAGCTTAGGGCGGGAGGGCCTCTTCGAGCAGTACTTC. Protein sequence: CASSLGREGLFEQYF.

V is TRBV30 and J is TRBJ2-5; 9 positions agree with TRBD2. This CDR3 is built from 15 residues. Germline V lookup: CDR1 GTSNPN, CDR2 SVGIG (reference sequence). The J segment lost 3 bases and the V segment lost 2 bases, leaving 7 bases of the junction unmatched. DNA for the CDR3: TGTGCCTGGAGTATGGGCGGGAGGGAAAAAGAGACCCAGTACTTC. Encoded protein: CAWSMGGREKETQYF.

The chain is built from TRBV7-9 and TRBJ2-1, with 7 bases fitting TRBD1. In germline, CDR1 is SEHNR, CDR2 FQNEAQ (reference sequence). The CDR3 is 15 amino acids. The V and J ends lost 5 bases and 5 bases, in that order; junction bases with no gene match: 9. CDR3 in amino acids: CASSLDRVPNNEQFF. As DNA, the CDR3 is TGTGCCAGCAGCCTCGACAGGGTCCCTAACAATGAGCAGTTCTTC.

V gene TRBV2 combines with J gene TRBJ1-3, with D possibly being TRBD1 (5 bases). Trimming took 4 bases from V and 4 from J, leaving 14 bases between them. Looked up from germline, CDR1 is SNHLY and CDR2 is FYNNEI. The CDR3 consists of 15 residues. CDR3 sequence (DNA): TGTGCCAGCAGTGTCGGGGGAAGTGGAGGAAACACCATATATTTT. Encoded protein: CASSVGGSGGNTIYF.

This clone appeared a few times. The rearrangement joins TRBV9 to TRBJ2-7, with 11 bases identical to TRBD2. With V trimmed by 1 base and J by 4 bases, 10 bases remained unmatched. The CDR3 has 17 residues. From germline, CDR1 is SGDLS and CDR2 YYNGEE. The CDR3 DNA sequence: TGTGCCAGCAGCGTACCCCGACTAGCGGGAAATCTTTACGAGCAGTACTTC. Its protein product is CASSVPRLAGNLYEQYF.

The chain combines TRBV19 with TRBJ2-5; 9 positions agree with TRBD1. The germline gives CDR1 LNHDA, CDR2 SQIVND (reference sequence). V gave up 4 bases and J gave up 3 bases; unmatched junction bases: 6. The CDR3 consists of 15 residues. CDR3 bases: TGTGCCAGTAGTACCTCCCGGACAGGGGAAGAGACCCAGTACTTC. Its translation is CASSTSRTGEETQYF.

The J gene is TRBJ2-7, the V gene TRBV2; possibly TRBD2 for D (6 bases). CDR3 length equals 13 residues. The germline V gene has CDR1 SNHLY and CDR2 FYNNEI. Deletions cut 6 bases from V and 3 bases from J, with 12 bases between. The CDR3 is CASSRDSGYEQYF. The CDR3 DNA sequence: TGTGCCAGCAGCAGGGACTCGGGCTACGAGCAGTACTTC.